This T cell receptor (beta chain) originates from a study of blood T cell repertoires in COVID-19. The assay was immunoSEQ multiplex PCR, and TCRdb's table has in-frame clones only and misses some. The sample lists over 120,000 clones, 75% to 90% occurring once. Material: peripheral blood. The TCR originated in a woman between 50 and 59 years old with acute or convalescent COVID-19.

CDR3 DNA: TGTGCCAGCAGTGAAGCGGGGGACAGGGGGAATTCACCCCTCCACTTT. Protein: CASSEAGDRGNSPLHF. The rearrangement links TRBV6-1 to TRBJ1-6; 11 nucleotides align to TRBD1. The CDR3 runs 16 residues. V was clipped by 0 bases and J by 7 bases; unmatched bases: 2. CDR1 MNHNS and CDR2 SASEGT come from the germline V gene.